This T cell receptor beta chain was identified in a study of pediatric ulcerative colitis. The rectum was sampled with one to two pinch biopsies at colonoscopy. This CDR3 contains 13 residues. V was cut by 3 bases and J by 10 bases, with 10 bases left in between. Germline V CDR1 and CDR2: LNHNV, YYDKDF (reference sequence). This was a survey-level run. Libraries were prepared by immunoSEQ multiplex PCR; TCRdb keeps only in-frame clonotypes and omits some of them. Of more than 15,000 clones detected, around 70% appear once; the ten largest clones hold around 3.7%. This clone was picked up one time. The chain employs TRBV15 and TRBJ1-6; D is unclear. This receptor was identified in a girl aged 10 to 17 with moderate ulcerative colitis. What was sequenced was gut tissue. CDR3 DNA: TGTGCCACCAGCAGGGGGAACGGATCACCCCTCCACTTT. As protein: CATSRGNGSPLHF.